Given below is one TCR beta chain in context. Germline CDR1 SGHKS, CDR2 YYEKEE (reference sequence). V dropped 7 bases and J dropped 4 bases, with 11 bases sitting between them. The CDR3 loop spans 12 amino acids. Participants were aged about 18 to 95 years, lived in 20 to 25 US areas, and enrolled virtually. What the recovered Cohort 3 donors had was two negative PCRs, clearance, or symptom resolution. The data originate from a study of blood T cell repertoires in COVID-19. Overall study: Samples taken during acute and convalescent COVID-19 were collected in the United States, Italy and Spain.

Per the authors' pipeline: The assay estimated nucleated cells by amplifying reference gene primers. Some clones are missing from TCRdb's copy, which holds only in-frame ones; the method was immunoSEQ multiplex PCR. That table supplies the V and J calls and clone size; D and trimming were determined from the DNA. The repertoire includes about 150,000 clones, more than 75% of them detected once, and approximately 6% sits in the top ten. The TCR sequence derives from a woman aged 45-59 years who had recovered from COVID-19. The sequenced material came from PBMCs or T cells enriched from blood (not recorded which). This chain links TRBV5-5 with TRBJ2-5; possible D gene TRBD2, 7 bases. CDR3 nucleotides: TGTGCCAGCGGGGGGGCCTTAGAGACCCAGTACTTC. Translated: CASGGALETQYF.